This is a list of T cell receptor beta chains from one sample in a study of OX40 agonist ivuxolimab in advanced cancers. Using immunoSEQ multiplex PCR, the repertoire was profiled, and TCRdb retains in-frame clones only, with some absent. Found here are tens of thousands of clones, almost 85% of them singletons; the top ten hold around 10%. The sample in question was CD4+ or CD8+ T cells sorted from blood, obtained in a trial of the OX40 agonist ivuxolimab. The receptors stem from an adult with an advanced solid tumor such as melanoma, head and neck, liver or kidney cancer. The CDR3 runs from the conserved cysteine through the conserved F or W. A D gene is named only where the DNA matches it firmly. Size tells how often a clone was seen (once, few, many) or the class of an expanded clone, and some rows leave it out.

abundance: NA; v_gene: TRBV27; d_gene: NA; j_gene: TRBJ1-1; CDR3nt: TGTGCCAGCAGTTCTGGGGGGTCGAACACTGAAGCTTTCTTT; CDR3aa: CASSSGGSNTEAFF
abundance: NA; v_gene: TRBV5-1; d_gene: TRBD1; j_gene: TRBJ2-7; CDR3nt: TGCGCCAGCAGCTTTGGGACAGGGACGCCCAGTTACGAGCAGTACTTC; CDR3aa: CASSFGTGTPSYEQYF
abundance: NA; v_gene: TRBV19; d_gene: NA; j_gene: TRBJ1-1; CDR3nt: TGTGCCAGTAGTATTGAGTCAGGGGTTAGCTCTGAAGCTTTCTTT; CDR3aa: CASSIESGVSSEAFF
abundance: once; v_gene: TRBV6-5; d_gene: NA; j_gene: TRBJ1-2; CDR3nt: TGTGCCAGCAGTTCCAGGGGCACAGGCTTTGGCTACACCTTC; CDR3aa: CASSSRGTGFGYTF
abundance: large; v_gene: TRBV1; d_gene: NA; j_gene: TRBJ2-5; CDR3nt: TGCACCAGCAGCCATGAAACAGGGGCTAGCGGAGAAGAGACCCAGTACTTC; CDR3aa: CTSSHETGASGEETQYF
abundance: NA; v_gene: TRBV7-2; d_gene: NA; j_gene: TRBJ1-1; CDR3nt: TGTGCCAGCAGCTTAGAGCTCTACACTGAAGCTTTCTTT; CDR3aa: CASSLELYTEAFF
abundance: NA; v_gene: TRBV11-1; d_gene: NA; j_gene: TRBJ2-5; CDR3nt: TGTGCCAGCAGCGCGCCGGGACAAGAGACCCAGTACTTC; CDR3aa: CASSAPGQETQYF
abundance: once; v_gene: TRBV5-1; d_gene: TRBD2; j_gene: TRBJ2-5; CDR3nt: TGCGCCAGCAGCTCCGACGGGACTAAGCGCCAAGAGACCCAGTACTTC; CDR3aa: CASSSDGTKRQETQYF
abundance: NA; v_gene: TRBV10-3; d_gene: NA; j_gene: TRBJ2-2; CDR3nt: TGTGCCATCAGTGAGTCGGGCGGGAACACCGGGGAGCTGTTTTTT; CDR3aa: CAISESGGNTGELFF
abundance: NA; v_gene: TRBV6-5; d_gene: NA; j_gene: TRBJ1-3; CDR3nt: TGTGCCAGCAGTTGGGACACTGGAAACACCATATATTTT; CDR3aa: CASSWDTGNTIYF
abundance: NA; v_gene: TRBV5-1; d_gene: TRBD1; j_gene: TRBJ2-5; CDR3nt: TGCGCTAGCAGCCCCCGCCAGGGGGAGGAGACCCAGTACTTC; CDR3aa: CASSPRQGEETQYF
abundance: NA; v_gene: TRBV5-1; d_gene: TRBD2; j_gene: TRBJ2-3; CDR3nt: TGCGCCAGCAGCTCCCTAGCGGGAAGCACAGATACGCAGTATTTT; CDR3aa: CASSSLAGSTDTQYF
abundance: NA; v_gene: TRBV10-3; d_gene: NA; j_gene: TRBJ1-1; CDR3nt: TGTGCCATCAGTGGGAATTCGGGCACTGAAGCTTTCTTT; CDR3aa: CAISGNSGTEAFF
abundance: NA; v_gene: TRBV29-1; d_gene: TRBD2; j_gene: TRBJ2-7; CDR3nt: TGCAGCGTTTCACTAGCGGGAGCCTACGAGCAGTACTTC; CDR3aa: CSVSLAGAYEQYF
abundance: NA; v_gene: TRBV9; d_gene: NA; j_gene: TRBJ1-2; CDR3nt: TGTGCCAGCAGCGTAGTAGGGACGGAGGAGGTTGGACACTTC; CDR3aa: CASSVVGTEEVGHF
abundance: NA; v_gene: TRBV4-3; d_gene: NA; j_gene: TRBJ2-7; CDR3nt: TGCGCCAGCAGCCAAGATGGAAGGTACCACGAGCAGTACTTC; CDR3aa: CASSQDGRYHEQYF
abundance: NA; v_gene: TRBV5-1; d_gene: NA; j_gene: TRBJ1-2; CDR3nt: TGCGCCAGCAGCTTGGGATCTAACTATGGCTACACCTTC; CDR3aa: CASSLGSNYGYTF
abundance: NA; v_gene: TRBV7-3; d_gene: NA; j_gene: TRBJ1-3; CDR3nt: TGTGCCAGCAGACCTAGGAGGTCCAACACCATATATTTT; CDR3aa: CASRPRRSNTIYF
abundance: NA; v_gene: TRBV5-1; d_gene: TRBD1; j_gene: TRBJ1-2; CDR3nt: TGCGCCAGCAGCTTGGAAACATCATGGCAGGGGGCCTATGGCTACACCTTC; CDR3aa: CASSLETSWQGAYGYTF
abundance: NA; v_gene: TRBV10-3; d_gene: TRBD1; j_gene: TRBJ1-5; CDR3nt: TGTGCCATCAGTGAGTCAGACAGGGGCAATCAGCCCCAGCATTTT; CDR3aa: CAISESDRGNQPQHF
abundance: NA; v_gene: TRBV6-4; d_gene: NA; j_gene: TRBJ2-5; CDR3nt: TGTGCCAGCAGTCGGTCAGAGGCTAACCAAGAGACCCAGTACTTC; CDR3aa: CASSRSEANQETQYF
abundance: once; v_gene: TRBV7-3; d_gene: NA; j_gene: TRBJ1-3; CDR3nt: TGTGCCAGCAGCTTAGAATTGTCCCTTAGCTCTGGAAACACCATATATTTT; CDR3aa: CASSLELSLSSGNTIYF
abundance: NA; v_gene: TRBV7-9; d_gene: NA; j_gene: TRBJ2-1; CDR3nt: TGTGCCAGCAGCTTAGTTGGGTTTGATCAGTTCTTC; CDR3aa: CASSLVGFDQFF
abundance: NA; v_gene: TRBV18; d_gene: NA; j_gene: TRBJ2-7; CDR3nt: TGTGCCAGCTCACCACAGCCTATTAGTGGGACGCCTTCCTACGAGCAGTACTTC; CDR3aa: CASSPQPISGTPSYEQYF
abundance: NA; v_gene: TRBV7-2; d_gene: TRBD2; j_gene: TRBJ2-1; CDR3nt: TGTGCCAGCAGCCCTCAGGGAGGGACGGGGAGCTCCTACAATGAGCAGTTCTTC; CDR3aa: CASSPQGGTGSSYNEQFF
abundance: NA; v_gene: TRBV5-1; d_gene: NA; j_gene: TRBJ2-1; CDR3nt: TGCGCCAGCAGCTCCGGAGAGAGGGACAATGAGCAGTTCTTC; CDR3aa: CASSSGERDNEQFF
abundance: NA; v_gene: TRBV18; d_gene: NA; j_gene: TRBJ1-1; CDR3nt: TGTGCCAGCTCGAACAACGTGAACATGAACACTGAAGCTTTCTTT; CDR3aa: CASSNNVNMNTEAFF
abundance: once; v_gene: TRBV6-5; d_gene: TRBD1; j_gene: TRBJ1-2; CDR3nt: TGTGCCAGCAGTTACTCGGACAGGGGGGACTATGGCTACACCTTC; CDR3aa: CASSYSDRGDYGYTF
abundance: NA; v_gene: TRBV7-7; d_gene: NA; j_gene: TRBJ2-2; CDR3nt: TGTGCTAGCAGCTTAGGGGAGGACGGGGAGCTGTTTTTT; CDR3aa: CASSLGEDGELFF
abundance: once; v_gene: TRBV12-5; d_gene: NA; j_gene: TRBJ2-7; CDR3nt: TGTGCTAGTGGTTTTTATAACGAGCAGTACTTC; CDR3aa: CASGFYNEQYF
abundance: few; v_gene: TRBV7-2; d_gene: NA; j_gene: TRBJ1-1; CDR3nt: TGTGCCAGCAGCTTAGGGGACACCTACACTGAAGCTTTCTTT; CDR3aa: CASSLGDTYTEAFF
abundance: NA; v_gene: TRBV4-3; d_gene: NA; j_gene: TRBJ2-5; CDR3nt: TGCGCCAGCAGCCCCCAAGCGGCCGGGGAGACCCAGTACTTC; CDR3aa: CASSPQAAGETQYF
abundance: NA; v_gene: TRBV7-7; d_gene: NA; j_gene: TRBJ2-2; CDR3nt: TGTGCTAGCAGCTTAGGGGCAGGCGCCGGGGAGCTGTTTTTT; CDR3aa: CASSLGAGAGELFF
abundance: once; v_gene: TRBV10-3; d_gene: NA; j_gene: TRBJ2-2; CDR3nt: TGTGCCATCAGTTCTAGCTCCCTGAACACCGGGGAGCTGTTTTTT; CDR3aa: CAISSSSLNTGELFF
abundance: NA; v_gene: TRBV18; d_gene: NA; j_gene: TRBJ1-6; CDR3nt: TGTGCCAGCTCACGTGTCGGGACGGGAGAACCCCTCCACTTT; CDR3aa: CASSRVGTGEPLHF
abundance: once; v_gene: TRBV7-3; d_gene: TRBD2; j_gene: TRBJ2-1; CDR3nt: TGTGCCAGCAGTTTGGGCAGCGGGAGATCTAATGAGCAGTTCTTC; CDR3aa: CASSLGSGRSNEQFF
abundance: NA; v_gene: TRBV6-5; d_gene: TRBD1; j_gene: TRBJ1-3; CDR3nt: TGTGCCAGCAGTCCGGGACAGGGTAGAAACACCATATATTTT; CDR3aa: CASSPGQGRNTIYF
abundance: once; v_gene: TRBV30; d_gene: NA; j_gene: TRBJ1-2; CDR3nt: TGTGCCTGGAGTGCCCCGACAGCTTTTAACTATGGCTACACCTTC; CDR3aa: CAWSAPTAFNYGYTF
abundance: once; v_gene: TRBV12-5; d_gene: NA; j_gene: TRBJ1-5; CDR3nt: TGTGCTAGTGGTTCGACAGGTCCGGAGGGCAATCAGCCCCAGCATTTT; CDR3aa: CASGSTGPEGNQPQHF
abundance: few; v_gene: TRBV19; d_gene: NA; j_gene: TRBJ1-1; CDR3nt: TGTGCCAGTAGTATGAACACTGAAGCTTTCTTT; CDR3aa: CASSMNTEAFF
abundance: once; v_gene: TRBV2; d_gene: TRBD1; j_gene: TRBJ2-2; CDR3nt: TGTGCCAGCAGGCAGGGGGCTAGCACCGGGGAGCTGTTTTTT; CDR3aa: CASRQGASTGELFF
abundance: NA; v_gene: TRBV11-2; d_gene: NA; j_gene: TRBJ2-7; CDR3nt: TGTGCCAGCAGCCCCAGGGGAGACGAGCAGTACTTC; CDR3aa: CASSPRGDEQYF
abundance: NA; v_gene: TRBV4-3; d_gene: NA; j_gene: TRBJ1-6; CDR3nt: TGCGCCAGCAGCCAAGATCAGGAGAGTTATAATTCACCCCTCCACTTT; CDR3aa: CASSQDQESYNSPLHF